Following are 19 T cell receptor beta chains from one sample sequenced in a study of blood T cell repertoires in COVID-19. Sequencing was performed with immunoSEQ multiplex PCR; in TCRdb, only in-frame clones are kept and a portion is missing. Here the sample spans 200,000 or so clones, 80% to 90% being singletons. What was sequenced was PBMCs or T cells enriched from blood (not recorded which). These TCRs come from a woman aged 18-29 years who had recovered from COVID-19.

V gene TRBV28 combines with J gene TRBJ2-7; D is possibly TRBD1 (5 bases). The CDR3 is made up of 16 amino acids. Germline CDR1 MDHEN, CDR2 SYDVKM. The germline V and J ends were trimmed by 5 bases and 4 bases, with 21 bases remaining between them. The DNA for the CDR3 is TGTGCCAGCAGTCCGGACACGGACGCCCAGTGGTACGAGCAGTACTTC. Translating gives CASSPDTDAQWYEQYF.

The CDR3 here is CASSQTGVLVGAFF. In DNA, the CDR3 is TGCGCCAGCAGCCAGACAGGGGTATTGGTGGGAGCTTTCTTT. The chain is built from TRBV4-1 and TRBJ1-1, with 8 nucleotides matching TRBD1. The length of the CDR3 is 14 residues. After removal of 3 bases from V and 10 bases from J, the junction contained 10 bases not matched to a gene. From germline, CDR1 is MGHRA and CDR2 YSYEKL.

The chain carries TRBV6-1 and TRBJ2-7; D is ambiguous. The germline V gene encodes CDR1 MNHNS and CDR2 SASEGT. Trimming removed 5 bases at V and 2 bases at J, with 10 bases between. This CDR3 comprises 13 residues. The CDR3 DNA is TGTGCCAGCAGTAGCACCGTAACCTACGAGCAGTACTTC. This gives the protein CASSSTVTYEQYF.

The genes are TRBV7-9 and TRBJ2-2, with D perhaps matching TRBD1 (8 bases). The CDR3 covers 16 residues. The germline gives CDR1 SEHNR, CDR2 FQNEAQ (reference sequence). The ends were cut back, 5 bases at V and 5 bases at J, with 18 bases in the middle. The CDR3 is CASSPGQGGRTGELFF. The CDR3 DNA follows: TGTGCCAGCAGCCCTGGACAGGGAGGGAGAACCGGGGAGCTGTTTTTT. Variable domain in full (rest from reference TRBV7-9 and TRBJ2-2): DTGVSQNPRHKITKRGQNVTFRCDPISEHNRLYWYRQTLGQGPEFLTYFQNEAQLEKSRLLSDRFSAERPKGSFSTLEIQRTEQGDSAMYLCASSPGQGGRTGELFFGEGSRLTVL.

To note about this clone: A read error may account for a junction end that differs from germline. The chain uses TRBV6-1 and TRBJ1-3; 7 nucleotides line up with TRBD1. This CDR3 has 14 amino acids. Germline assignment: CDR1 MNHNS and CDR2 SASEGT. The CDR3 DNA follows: TGTGCCAGCCGTGAGGGGGCAAGTGGAAACACCATATATTTT. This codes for CASREGASGNTIYF.

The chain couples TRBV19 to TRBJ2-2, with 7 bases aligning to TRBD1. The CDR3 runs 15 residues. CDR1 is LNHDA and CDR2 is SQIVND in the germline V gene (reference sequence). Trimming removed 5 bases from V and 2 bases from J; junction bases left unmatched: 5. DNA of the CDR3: TGTGCCAGTAGTCCCGGGACAGTAAACACCGGGGAGCTGTTTTTT. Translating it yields CASSPGTVNTGELFF.

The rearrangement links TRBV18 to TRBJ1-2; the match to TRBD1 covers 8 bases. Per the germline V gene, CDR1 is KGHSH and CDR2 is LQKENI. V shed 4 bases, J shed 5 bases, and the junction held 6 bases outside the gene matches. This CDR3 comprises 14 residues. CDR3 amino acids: CASSLTGAEYGYTF. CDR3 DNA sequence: TGTGCCAGCTCACTGACAGGGGCGGAGTATGGCTACACCTTC.

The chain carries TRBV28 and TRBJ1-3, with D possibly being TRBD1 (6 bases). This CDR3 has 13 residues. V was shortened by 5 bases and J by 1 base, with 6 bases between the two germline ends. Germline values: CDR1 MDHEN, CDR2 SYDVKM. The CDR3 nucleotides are TGTGCCAGCAGTCAGGGGTCTGGAAACACCATATATTTT. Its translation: CASSQGSGNTIYF.

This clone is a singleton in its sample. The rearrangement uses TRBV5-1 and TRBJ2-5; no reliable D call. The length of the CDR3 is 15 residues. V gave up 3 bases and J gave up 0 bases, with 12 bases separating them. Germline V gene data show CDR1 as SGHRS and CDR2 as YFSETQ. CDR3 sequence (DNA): TGCGCCAGCAGCTCCAAACCGGGTTACCAAGAGACCCAGTACTTC. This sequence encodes CASSSKPGYQETQYF.

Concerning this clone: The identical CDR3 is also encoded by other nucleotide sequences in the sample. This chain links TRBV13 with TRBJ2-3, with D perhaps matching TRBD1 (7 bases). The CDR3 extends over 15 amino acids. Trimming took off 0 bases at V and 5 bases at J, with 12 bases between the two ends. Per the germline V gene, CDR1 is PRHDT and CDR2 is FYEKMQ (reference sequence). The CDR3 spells CASSLGAGGGDTQYF. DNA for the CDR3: TGTGCCAGCAGCTTAGGGGCAGGGGGAGGAGATACGCAGTATTTT.

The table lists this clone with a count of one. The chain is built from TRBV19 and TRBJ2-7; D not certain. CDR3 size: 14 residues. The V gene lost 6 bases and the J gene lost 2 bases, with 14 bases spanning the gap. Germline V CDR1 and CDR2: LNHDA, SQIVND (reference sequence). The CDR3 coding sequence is TGTGCCAGTAGCCTAGACGGAGATCCCTACGAGCAGTACTTC. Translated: CASSLDGDPYEQYF.

The CDR3 reads CASRTGKPDTDTQYF. Here the CDR3 DNA reads TGTGCCAGTAGAACAGGAAAACCGGACACAGATACGCAGTATTTT. The chain combines TRBV19 with TRBJ2-3, with a possible D match to TRBD1 (5 bases). V lost 6 bases and J 2 bases, leaving 15 bases between the germline ends. Looked up from germline, CDR1 is LNHDA and CDR2 is SQIVND (reference sequence). The CDR3 length is 15 residues.

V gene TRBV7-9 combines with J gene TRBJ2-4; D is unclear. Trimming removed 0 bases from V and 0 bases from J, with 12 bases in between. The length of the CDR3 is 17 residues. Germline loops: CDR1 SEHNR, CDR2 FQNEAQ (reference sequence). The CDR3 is CASSLATHPLAKNIQYF. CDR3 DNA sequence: TGTGCCAGCAGCTTAGCGACACACCCCCTAGCCAAAAACATTCAGTACTTC.

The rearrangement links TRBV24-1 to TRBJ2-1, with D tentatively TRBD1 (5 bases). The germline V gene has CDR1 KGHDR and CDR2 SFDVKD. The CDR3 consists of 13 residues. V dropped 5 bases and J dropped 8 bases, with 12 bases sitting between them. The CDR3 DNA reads TGTGCCACCAGTGCCCAGGGCCTCGATGAGCAGTTCTTC. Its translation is CATSAQGLDEQFF.

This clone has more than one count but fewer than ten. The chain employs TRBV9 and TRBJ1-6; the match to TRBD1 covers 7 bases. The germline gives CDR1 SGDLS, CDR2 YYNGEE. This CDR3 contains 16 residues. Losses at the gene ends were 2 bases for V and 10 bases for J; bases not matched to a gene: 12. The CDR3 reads CASSVSSRGQSSPLHF. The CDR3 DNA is TGTGCCAGCAGCGTTTCTTCGCGGGGACAGTCGTCACCCCTCCACTTT.

The CDR3 DNA reads as TGTGCCAGCAGCGCGTCGGACAGGGGAGGTGGAAACACCATATATTTT. Translated: CASSASDRGGGNTIYF. The J gene is TRBJ1-3, the V gene TRBV9; 9 nucleotides match TRBD1. CDR1 SGDLS and CDR2 YYNGEE come from the germline V gene. The CDR3 spans 16 residues. The junction had 7 bases not matched to a gene; V was cut back by 3 bases and J by 3 bases. The whole variable domain, remainder taken from reference TRBV9 and TRBJ1-3, is DSGVTQTPKHLITATGQRVTLRCSPRSGDLSVYWYQQSLDQGLQFLIQYYNGEERAKGNILERFSAQQFPDLHSELNLSSLELGDSALYFCASSASDRGGGNTIYFGEGSWLTVV.

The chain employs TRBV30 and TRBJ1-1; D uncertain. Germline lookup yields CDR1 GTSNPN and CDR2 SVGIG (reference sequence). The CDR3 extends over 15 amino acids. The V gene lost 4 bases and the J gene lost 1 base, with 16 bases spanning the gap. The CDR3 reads CAWTSDQVENTEAFF. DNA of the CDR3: TGTGCCTGGACCTCTGACCAGGTGGAGAACACTGAAGCTTTCTTT. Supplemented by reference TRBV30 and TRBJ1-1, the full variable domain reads SQTIHQWPATLVQPVGSPLSLECTVEGTSNPNLYWYRQAAGRGLQLLFYSVGIGQISSEVPQNLSASRPQDRQFILSSKKLLLSDSGFYLCAWTSDQVENTEAFFGQGTRLTVV.

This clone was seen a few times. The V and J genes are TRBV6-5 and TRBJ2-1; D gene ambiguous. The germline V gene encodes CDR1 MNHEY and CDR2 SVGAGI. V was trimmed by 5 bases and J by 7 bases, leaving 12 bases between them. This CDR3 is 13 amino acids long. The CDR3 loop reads CASSPNSGNEQFF. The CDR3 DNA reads TGTGCCAGCAGTCCTAACTCCGGGAATGAGCAGTTCTTC.

The CDR3 sequence is CASRTILSRGYTF. CDR3 DNA: TGCGCCAGCCGAACTATCCTAAGCCGGGGCTACACCTTC. V usage is TRBV4-1 and J usage is TRBJ1-2; D uncertain. Deletions cut 8 bases from V and 8 bases from J, with 18 bases between. The CDR3 spans 13 residues. Germline V gene lookup returns CDR1 MGHRA and CDR2 YSYEKL.